Here is one TCR beta chain with its context. No antigen is known for it. Per-base qualities were not stored, and no clone one base away is much larger. Relative to germline, V is 0 bases shorter and J is 14 bases shorter, with 14 bases between their ends. Including the terminal cysteine and phenylalanine, the CDR3 comprises 13 residues. The retained sequence is limited to the CDR3, 39 bases, with the frame set at the first base. Via the germline V gene (reference sequence), CDR1 is SGHNT and CDR2 YYREEE. A MiSeq instrument was used for deep resolution sequencing, which targeted depths ranging from 1 in 1 million up to 1 in 200,000 T cells, with coverage averaging 10x for each clonotype. The immunoSEQ hsTCRB Kit was used to generate TCR beta libraries. For the original study's pipeline: The data were analyzed with ImmunoSEQ Analyzer and ImmunoSEQ Data Assistant, and V, D and J gene assignments followed IMGT definitions. Clonality, which ranges from 0 to 1, was calculated by subtracting the normalized Shannon entropy of productive rearrangement frequencies from one. Public clonotype analysis was restricted to overrepresented clonotypes comprising at least 0.05% of each patient's repertoire. Fewer than 15 repertoires from age-matched healthy donors, obtained from immuneACCESS, served as clonality controls. Drawn from immuneACCESS, this table holds only the in-frame rearrangements with V and J called that TCRdb kept. Clones are partly lost; checked studies trace under half to an unresolved V gene and leave the rest unexplained. The DNA gave D and trimming, while V, J and clone size come from that table. The sample data list around 310,000 clones, and roughly 79% of these were observed just once. About 6.7% of the sample lies in the top ten.

This record belongs to a study of cytotoxic CD8 clonotypes in ibrutinib-treated CLL listed by TCRdb under 2021. A note on the overall study: The cohort included around 15 treatment-naive and eleven to twelve relapsed/refractory patients; about 18 were IGHV unmutated. Partial responses were observed in about 24 patients and complete responses in 2; after a median follow-up of around 64 months, remission was maintained in about 15 patients and progression was observed in some 12. The response samples were drawn at a median of approximately 11 months into treatment, with a range of about 6 to 36 months. Samples averaged approximately 260,000 productive templates and more than 85,000 productive rearrangements. Of the 85 to 95 participants in the trial, roughly 25 had longitudinal samples available. Cryopreserved peripheral blood mononuclear cells were collected at three points: before therapy, at response, and at either sustained remission or disease progression. Results the study describes overall, beyond this receptor: An increase in clonality was observed at ibrutinib response, with clonality remaining stable during sustained remission and falling back toward baseline at progression. Sampling times were not matched between patients in sustained remission and patients whose disease was progressing, and lymph node repertoires were not examined. At baseline, clonality was higher than in age-matched healthy donors and showed a strong correlation with circulating CD8+ T-cell counts. Public clonotypes were rare and either shrank or stayed stable during treatment, and the rise in clonality at ibrutinib response reflected expansion of private clonotypes.

Approximately 2 micrograms of genomic DNA were extracted from cryopreserved PBMCs for TCR beta library preparation. Longitudinal blood samples from CLL patients on ibrutinib monotherapy were analyzed using high-throughput TCR beta sequencing. Patients were enrolled in a phase 2 open-label single-center ibrutinib monotherapy trial. The V and J segments used are TRBV5-4 and TRBJ1-4; a tentative D match to TRBD1 spans 6 bases. Sequenced here: PBMCs, sampled before ibrutinib treatment. The receptor was isolated from a human donor with chronic lymphocytic leukemia. Here is the DNA: TGTGCCAGCAGCTTGGACAGGGAGGGACGGCTGTTTTTT. Its translation is CASSLDREGRLFF.